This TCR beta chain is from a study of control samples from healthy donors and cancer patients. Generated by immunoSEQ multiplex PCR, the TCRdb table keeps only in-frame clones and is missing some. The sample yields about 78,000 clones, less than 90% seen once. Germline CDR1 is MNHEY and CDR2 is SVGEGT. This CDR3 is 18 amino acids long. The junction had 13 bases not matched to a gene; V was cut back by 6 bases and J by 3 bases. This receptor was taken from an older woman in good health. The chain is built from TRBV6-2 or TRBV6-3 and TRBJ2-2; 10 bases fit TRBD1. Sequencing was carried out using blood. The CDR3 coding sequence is TGTGCCAGCAGCGAAGACTCCGACAGGGGGCCAGACACCGGGGAGCTGTTTTTT. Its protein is CASSEDSDRGPDTGELFF.